This TCR beta chain came from a study of graft-versus-host responses after intestinal transplantation. Background on the study: Anti-thymocyte globulin served as induction for all recipients, who then took tacrolimus and steroids for about 3 years.

Sequencing used immunoSEQ multiplex PCR; TCRdb keeps in-frame clones, though not all of them. The sample comprises fewer than 120,000 clones, over 85% of which are singletons, and roughly 0.5% rests with the top ten. This clone has a single count. Its antigen is not known. The CDR3 is 14 amino acids. V gave up 2 bases and J gave up 4 bases, with 11 bases separating them. Germline assignment: CDR1 MDHEN and CDR2 SYDVKM. Study observations and caveats: Some patients had graft-donor T cell macrochimerism, and their allografts showed high graft-versus-host to host-versus-graft clonal ratios. Among recipient marrow samples, GvH clones were found; some appeared first in ileum or blood. Among circulating GvH clones, peak levels were associated with early post-transplant declines in HvG clones.

The V gene is TRBV28, the J gene TRBJ2-5, with D perhaps matching TRBD2 (5 bases). The sample was unstimulated CD8+ T cells sorted from spleen or lymph node cells, taken before intestinal transplant. The sequence derives from a human donor who received an intestinal transplant. CDR3 DNA: TGTGCCAGCAGTTTACGGGGAAGCCCAGAGACCCAGTACTTC. Translated: CASSLRGSPETQYF.